This entry features one TCR beta chain sequence. Its matching antigen is unknown. The source of the sample is a study of blood T cells in healthy people across ages. The ends lost 1 base at V and 4 bases at J; junction bases unmatched: 12. The CDR3 is 17 residues long. CDR1 MGHDK and CDR2 SYGVNS come from the germline V gene. A second PCR, run for about 7 to 11 cycles, used a sample-barcoded 5' primer plus a J-beta primer mix. Via MiXCR, TCRdb re-called the 5' RACE reads, giving one row per CDR3 protein. The repertoire holds over a million distinct CDR3 sequences, under 55% seen once, with around 18% in the top ten. The study's findings and limits: The recorded TCR beta diversity per million T cells decreased in a roughly linear manner with age.

The material sequenced was blood. This TCR derives from an older woman in good health. V and J are TRBV25-1 and TRBJ1-1; 7 bases are a match to TRBD1. This CDR3 reads CASSESKGAAFFTEAFF. The CDR3, as DNA: TGTGCCAGCAGTGAATCGAAGGGGGCAGCTTTCTTCACTGAAGCTTTCTTT.